The entry that follows covers one T cell receptor (beta chain) sequence. The source of the sample is a study of blood T cell repertoires in COVID-19. Study context: Material from acute and convalescent COVID-19 was sourced from the United States, Italy and Spain. T cells, B-cell-depleted T cells, or PBMCs supplied cDNA or gDNA.

Some clones are missing from TCRdb's copy, which holds only in-frame ones; the method was immunoSEQ multiplex PCR. Among some 140,000 clones, about 85% were seen once, and the ten largest hold 0.63%. The CDR3 covers 15 residues. V lost 0 bases, J lost 9 bases, and 18 bases lay in between. CDR1 MNHEY and CDR2 SVGAGI come from the germline V gene. The chain is built from TRBV6-5 and TRBJ2-7; TRBD2 is a possible D gene (5 bases). This TCR derives from a man between 60 and 75 years old with COVID-19, enrolled during active disease. Sequenced: peripheral blood. This CDR3 reads CASSYSGRAYEGQYF. The CDR3 DNA reads TGTGCCAGCAGTTACTCGGGCAGAGCCTACGAGGGGCAGTACTTC.